The source of this TCR beta chain is a study of blood T cell repertoires in COVID-19. Background on the study: Sites in the United States, Italy and Spain provided acute and convalescent COVID-19 samples. PBMCs, B-cell-depleted T cells, or T cells provided the cDNA or gDNA that made up the material.

Germline V CDR1 and CDR2: SGHTA, FQGNSA. With 0 bases removed from V and 4 bases from J, the gap between germline ends came to 8 bases. There are 14 residues in the CDR3. Per the original methods: Nucleated cell counts were estimated from reference gene primer amplification. Sequencing was performed with immunoSEQ multiplex PCR; in TCRdb, only in-frame clones are kept and a portion is missing. V, J and clone size are taken as reported in that table, and D and trimming were inferred from the DNA itself. Counted here are 300,000 or so clones, approximately 88% occurring once; the ten biggest clones make up roughly 7%.

The sequence was obtained from a woman in her thirties who had recovered from COVID-19. Sequenced material: peripheral blood. The rearrangement links TRBV7-2 to TRBJ2-3, with D perhaps matching TRBD1 (6 bases). The CDR3 DNA reads TGTGCCAGCAGCTTAGCGAACAGGGCAGATACGCAGTATTTT. Its protein product is CASSLANRADTQYF.